This entry is about one T cell receptor (beta chain). The antigen remains unidentified. This sample was taken from a study of OX40 agonist ivuxolimab in advanced cancers. Background on the study: The study enrolled dose-escalation patients with hepatocellular carcinoma, melanoma, renal cell or head and neck cancer. Study-wide results and caveats: Both blood CD4+ and CD8+ T cells showed clonal growth by week 6 at 0.1 to 3.0 mg/kg.

Germline CDR1 reads KGHSY; CDR2 reads FQNENV. The CDR3 consists of 13 residues. Trimming took 1 base from V and 6 from J, leaving 6 bases between them. Blood sampling was done at baseline, cycle 4 day 1, and cycle 7 day 1. Here immunoSEQ multiplex PCR was the method, and the copy in TCRdb shows in-frame clones only, minus some. In the table there are 100,000 to 130,000 clones, approximately 90% of which are singletons. The origin of this receptor is an adult with an advanced solid tumor such as melanoma, head and neck, liver or kidney cancer. The source was CD4+ or CD8+ T cells sorted from blood, collected in a trial of the OX40 agonist ivuxolimab. The rearrangement joins TRBV16 to TRBJ2-2; D possibly corresponds to TRBD1 (5 bases). CDR3 sequence (DNA): TGTGCCAGCAGCCAATGGGGCCCCGGGGAGCTGTTTTTT. This codes for CASSQWGPGELFF. Based on the CDR3 plus reference TRBV16 and TRBJ2-2, the full variable domain is GEEVAQTPKHLVRGEGQKAKLYCAPIKGHSYVFWYQQVLKNEFKFLISFQNENVFDETGMPKERFSAKCLPNSPCSLEIQATKLEDSAVYFCASSQWGPGELFFGEGSRLTVL.